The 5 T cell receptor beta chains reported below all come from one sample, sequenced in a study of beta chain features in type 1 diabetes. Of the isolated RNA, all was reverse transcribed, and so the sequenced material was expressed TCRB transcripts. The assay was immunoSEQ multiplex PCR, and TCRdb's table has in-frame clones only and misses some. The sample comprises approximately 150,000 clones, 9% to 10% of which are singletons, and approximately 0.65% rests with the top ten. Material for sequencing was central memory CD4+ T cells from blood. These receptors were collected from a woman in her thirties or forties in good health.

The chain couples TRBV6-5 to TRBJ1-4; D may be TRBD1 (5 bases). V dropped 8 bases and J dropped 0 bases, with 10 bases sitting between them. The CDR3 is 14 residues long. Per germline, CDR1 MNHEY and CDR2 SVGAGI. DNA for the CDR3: TGTGCCAGCCGACGGGACTCAACTAATGAAAAACTGTTTTTT. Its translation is CASRRDSTNEKLFF.

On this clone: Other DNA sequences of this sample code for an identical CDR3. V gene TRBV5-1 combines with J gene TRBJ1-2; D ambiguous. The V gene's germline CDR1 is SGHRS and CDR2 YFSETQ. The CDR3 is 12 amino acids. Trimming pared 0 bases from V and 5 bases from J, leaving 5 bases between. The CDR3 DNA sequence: TGCGCCAGCAGCTTGGGCGGGTATGGCTACACCTTC. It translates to CASSLGGYGYTF.

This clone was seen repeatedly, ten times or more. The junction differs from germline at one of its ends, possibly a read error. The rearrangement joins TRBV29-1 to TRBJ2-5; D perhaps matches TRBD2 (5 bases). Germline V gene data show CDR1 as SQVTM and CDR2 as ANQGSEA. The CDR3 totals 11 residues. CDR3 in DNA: TGCAGCTTTGACCAGCGGGAGACCCAGTACTTC. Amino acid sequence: CSFDQRETQYF.

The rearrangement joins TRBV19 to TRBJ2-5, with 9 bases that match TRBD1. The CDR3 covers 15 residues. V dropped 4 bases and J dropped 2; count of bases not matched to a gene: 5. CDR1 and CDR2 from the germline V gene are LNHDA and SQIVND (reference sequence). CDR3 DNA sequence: TGTGCCAGTAGTACCGGGACAGGGCGTCAAGAGACCCAGTACTTC. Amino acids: CASSTGTGRQETQYF.

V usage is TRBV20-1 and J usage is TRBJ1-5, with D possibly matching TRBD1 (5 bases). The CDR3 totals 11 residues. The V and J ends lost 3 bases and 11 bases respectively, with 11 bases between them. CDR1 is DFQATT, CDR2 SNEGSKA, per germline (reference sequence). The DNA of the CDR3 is TGCAGTGCTAGGGGGGGTGAAACCCAGCATTTT. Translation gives CSARGGETQHF.